The clone carrying this TCR beta chain came up many times. The length of the CDR3 is 15 residues. Per the germline V gene, CDR1 is LNHNV and CDR2 is YYDKDF (reference sequence). Trimming cost V 1 base and J 7 bases, with 14 bases left between them. Per the study methods: A papillary thyroid cancer distant-metastasis classifier was built from CDR3 differences across clinicopathological groups. With MiXCR, TCRdb reprocessed the PCR reads. These V and J calls are TCRdb output, not the study's own analysis. This sample has 20,000 to 25,000 clones, with approximately 13% found just once. The entry originates in a study of metastatic and nonmetastatic thyroid tumors. Overall study: Malignant thyroid and benign thyroid patients provided blood and tumor or nodule tissue whose repertoires were compared.

Each patient went into thyroid surgery without having received any treatment. Sequences were obtained from blood. The receptor's source is a female donor with papillary thyroid cancer or a benign thyroid nodule (not recorded which). Some clones in this sample may be carry-over from other donors' samples. The rearrangement uses TRBV15 and TRBJ1-5; D unresolved. DNA for the CDR3: TGTGCCACCAGCAGAGGAGAGGTCCCCAGACAGCCCCAGCATTTT. Translated: CATSRGEVPRQPQHF.